This is a list of T cell receptor beta chains from one sample in a study of blood T cell repertoires in COVID-19. The table came from immunoSEQ multiplex PCR; TCRdb's copy has only in-frame clones and leaves some out. The profile shows 200,000 to 250,000 clones, approximately 82% of them singletons. Sequencing used peripheral blood. The receptors shown here come from a woman aged 80 or over with acute or convalescent COVID-19. The CDR3 runs from the conserved cysteine through the conserved F or W. Fields, in order: V gene, J gene, clone size, D gene, CDR3 protein, CDR3 DNA. The D gene is left open where the match is weak. Some rows mark clone size as missing; the rest say once, few, many or name a class of expanded clone.

>TRBV27|TRBJ2-7|.|.
CASSSTYEQYF
TGTGCCAGCAGTTCCACCTACGAGCAGTACTTC
>TRBV4-2|TRBJ1-1|.|.
CASSQVVGVTEAFF
TGTGCCAGCAGCCAAGTTGTCGGGGTGACTGAAGCTTTCTTT
>TRBV20-1|TRBJ2-1|few|.
CSARAYFEQFF
TGCAGTGCTAGAGCCTATTTTGAGCAGTTCTTC
>TRBV5-4|TRBJ2-7|.|TRBD1
CASSLAGGKIYEQYF
TGTGCCAGCAGCTTGGCAGGGGGCAAAATCTACGAGCAGTACTTC
>TRBV29-1|TRBJ2-7|.|.
CSVKRRPGEEDEQYF
TGCAGCGTTAAAAGGCGACCCGGCGAGGAGGACGAGCAGTACTTC
>TRBV11-2|TRBJ1-2|.|.
CASSFSNYGYTF
TGTGCCAGCAGCTTCAGTAACTATGGCTACACCTTC
>TRBV19|TRBJ1-4|.|.
CASTPTLASTNEKLFF
TGTGCCAGTACCCCGACACTGGCATCAACTAATGAAAAACTGTTTTTT
>TRBV28|TRBJ2-4|.|TRBD2
CASSPLAGIPGKKDIQYF
TGTGCCAGCAGCCCTCTAGCGGGAATCCCCGGTAAAAAGGACATTCAGTACTTC
>TRBV14|TRBJ2-7|few|TRBD2
CASSRVGGSAYEQYF
TGTGCCAGCAGCCGCGTAGGCGGGAGTGCCTACGAGCAGTACTTC
>TRBV6-2/TRBV6-3|TRBJ1-4|.|.
CASSNQGFNEKLFF
TGTGCCAGCAGTAATCAGGGATTTAATGAAAAACTGTTTTTT
>TRBV19|TRBJ1-5|.|.
CASSIGGASNQPQHF
TGTGCCAGTAGTATCGGGGGGGCGAGCAATCAGCCCCAGCATTTT
>TRBV20-1|TRBJ1-5|.|.
CSAMKEEPQHF
TGCAGTGCTATGAAGGAGGAGCCCCAGCATTTT
>TRBV10-3|TRBJ2-3|.|.
CAISSGQPGGDTQYF
TGTGCCATCAGCTCGGGACAGCCCGGGGGAGATACGCAGTATTTT
>TRBV4-3|TRBJ2-5|once|TRBD2
CASSQDTSGGSPNF
TGCGCCAGCAGCCAAGATACTAGCGGGGGGTCCCCCAACTTC
>TRBV27|TRBJ2-7|.|TRBD1
CASSSLGQINYEQYF
TGTGCCAGCAGTTCCTTGGGACAGATCAATTACGAGCAGTACTTC
>TRBV7-3|TRBJ2-7|.|.
CASSLSAGANEQYF
TGTGCCAGCAGCTTATCGGCAGGGGCCAACGAGCAGTACTTC
>TRBV19|TRBJ1-5|.|.
CASRDRLNQPQHF
TGTGCCAGTCGTGACAGACTGAATCAGCCCCAGCATTTT
>TRBV4-3|TRBJ2-5|.|TRBD2
CASSQDRTREETQYF
TGCGCCAGCAGCCAAGACCGGACTAGAGAGGAGACCCAGTACTTC
>TRBV28|TRBJ2-7|.|TRBD1
CASSSNRGPAREQYF
TGTGCCAGCAGTTCCAACAGGGGGCCTGCGCGCGAGCAGTACTTC
>TRBV7-2|TRBJ2-7|.|.
CASSANPGHYEQYF
TGTGCCAGCAGCGCAAACCCTGGGCACTACGAGCAGTACTTC
>TRBV27|TRBJ2-2|.|.
CASSLYRANTGELFF
TGTGCCAGCAGTTTATACAGGGCGAACACCGGGGAGCTGTTTTTT
>TRBV2|TRBJ2-2|.|TRBD2
CASSVLPGLAGGSTGELFF
TGTGCCAGCAGTGTTCTTCCGGGACTAGCGGGGGGATCGACCGGGGAGCTGTTTTTT
>TRBV11-2|TRBJ1-2|once|.
CASSSNVDGYTF
TGTGCCAGCAGCTCCAATGTTGATGGCTACACCTTC
>TRBV7-9|TRBJ1-2|.|.
CASSFGQTGSGYTF
TGTGCCAGCAGCTTCGGACAGACAGGTAGCGGCTACACCTTC
>TRBV10-3|TRBJ2-3|.|.
CASQQSGTFTDTQYF
TGTGCCAGCCAACAATCCGGGACTTTCACAGATACGCAGTATTTT
>TRBV4-2|TRBJ2-7|.|.
CASSHRTGTYEQYF
TGTGCCAGCAGCCACCGCACAGGGACCTACGAGCAGTACTTC
>TRBV7-9|TRBJ2-6|.|TRBD1
CASSSWTGSSGANVLTF
TGTGCCAGCAGCTCCTGGACAGGAAGCTCTGGGGCCAACGTCCTGACTTTC
>TRBV6-6|TRBJ2-7|few|.
CASRDSRQNYEQYF
TGTGCCAGCAGGGACTCGCGGCAGAACTACGAGCAGTACTTC
>TRBV5-1|TRBJ2-5|.|TRBD1
CASSLEGAGETQYF
TGCGCCAGCAGCTTGGAGGGGGCAGGGGAGACCCAGTACTTC
>TRBV7-2|TRBJ2-5|.|.
CASSSNRLLQETQYF
TGTGCCAGCAGCTCGAACCGATTACTCCAAGAGACCCAGTACTTC
>TRBV4-3|TRBJ2-2|.|.
CASSQDARRLGSGELFF
TGCGCCAGCAGCCAAGACGCTCGGAGACTAGGGTCCGGGGAGCTGTTTTTT
>TRBV18|TRBJ1-2|.|.
CASSPAGTNGYTF
TGTGCCAGCTCACCGGCAGGGACTAATGGCTACACCTTC
>TRBV19|TRBJ2-5|few|TRBD2
CARPSGLAGGPWAQETQYF
TGTGCCAGGCCCTCAGGGCTAGCGGGGGGACCGTGGGCTCAAGAGACCCAGTACTTC
>TRBV24-1|TRBJ2-6|.|TRBD2
CATSDPRGRTGANVLTF
TGTGCCACCAGTGATCCCCGCGGGAGGACTGGGGCCAACGTCCTGACTTTC
>TRBV18|TRBJ2-3|.|.
CASSPPSRTDTQYF
TGTGCCAGCTCACCCCCGAGTCGCACAGATACGCAGTATTTT
>TRBV11-2|TRBJ2-1|once|TRBD2
CASSNGLAGSGYNEQFF
TGTGCCAGCAGCAATGGACTAGCGGGCTCTGGATACAATGAGCAGTTCTTC
>TRBV7-2|TRBJ1-4|.|.
CASSLARWAPTNEKLFF
TGTGCCAGCAGCTTAGCGCGCTGGGCGCCAACTAATGAAAAACTGTTTTTT
>TRBV6-6|TRBJ1-4|.|.
CASSYGTGSNEKLFF
TGTGCCAGCAGTTACGGAACAGGGTCTAATGAAAAACTGTTTTTT
>TRBV28|TRBJ2-3|.|.
CASKKQGEYTDTQYF
TGTGCCAGCAAGAAACAGGGCGAGTATACAGATACGCAGTATTTT